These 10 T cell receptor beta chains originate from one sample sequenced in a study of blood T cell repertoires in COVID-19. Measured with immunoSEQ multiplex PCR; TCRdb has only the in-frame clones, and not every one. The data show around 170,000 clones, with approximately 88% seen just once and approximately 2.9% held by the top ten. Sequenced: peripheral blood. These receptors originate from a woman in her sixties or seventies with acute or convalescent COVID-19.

Here the CDR3 reads CASSSGTGGISGYTF. The CDR3 region has the DNA TGCGCCAGCAGCTCGGGGACAGGGGGTATTAGTGGCTACACCTTC. The chain combines TRBV5-1 with TRBJ1-2, with 11 bases identical to TRBD1. Germline lookup yields CDR1 SGHRS and CDR2 YFSETQ. Losses at the gene ends were 3 bases for V and 7 bases for J; bases not matched to a gene: 8. The CDR3 extends over 15 amino acids. Full variable domain (outside the CDR3, taken from reference TRBV5-1 and TRBJ1-2): KAGVTQTPRYLIKTRGQQVTLSCSPISGHRSVSWYQQTPGQGLQFLFEYFSETQRNKGNFPGRFSGRQFSNSRSEMNVSTLELGDSALYLCASSSGTGGISGYTFGSGTRLTVV.

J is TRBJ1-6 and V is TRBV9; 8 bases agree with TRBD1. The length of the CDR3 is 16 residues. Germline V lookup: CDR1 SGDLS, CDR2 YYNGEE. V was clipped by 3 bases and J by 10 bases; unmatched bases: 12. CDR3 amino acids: CASSGEDRVQGSPLHF. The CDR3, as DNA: TGTGCCAGCAGCGGAGAGGACAGGGTGCAAGGGTCACCCCTCCACTTT. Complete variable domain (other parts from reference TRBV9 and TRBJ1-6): DSGVTQTPKHLITATGQRVTLRCSPRSGDLSVYWYQQSLDQGLQFLIQYYNGEERAKGNILERFSAQQFPDLHSELNLSSLELGDSALYFCASSGEDRVQGSPLHFGNGTRLTVT.

The DNA for the CDR3 is TGTGCCAGCAGTCTACAGGGAGGGCAGCCCCAGCATTTT. It specifies CASSLQGGQPQHF. The J gene is TRBJ1-5, the V gene TRBV12-3 or TRBV12-4; D is perhaps TRBD1 (6 bases). The V end lost 5 bases, the J end lost 7 bases, and 12 bases lay between the germline ends. This CDR3 has 13 residues.

The CDR3 loop is CASSSTGPSANTGELFF. DNA of the CDR3: TGCGCCAGCAGCTCGACAGGGCCGTCGGCGAACACCGGGGAGCTGTTTTTT. This chain joins TRBV5-1 and TRBJ2-2; the match to TRBD1 covers 7 bases. CDR1 SGHRS and CDR2 YFSETQ come from the germline V gene. The CDR3 length is 17 residues. Unmatched junction bases numbered 8, after V lost 3 bases and J lost 0 bases.

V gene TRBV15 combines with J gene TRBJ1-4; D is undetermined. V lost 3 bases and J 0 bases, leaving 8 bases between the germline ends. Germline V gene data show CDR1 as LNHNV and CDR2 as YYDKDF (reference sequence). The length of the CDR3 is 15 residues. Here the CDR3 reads CATSSIGATNEKLFF. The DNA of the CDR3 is TGTGCCACCAGCAGTATCGGTGCAACTAATGAAAAACTGTTTTTT.

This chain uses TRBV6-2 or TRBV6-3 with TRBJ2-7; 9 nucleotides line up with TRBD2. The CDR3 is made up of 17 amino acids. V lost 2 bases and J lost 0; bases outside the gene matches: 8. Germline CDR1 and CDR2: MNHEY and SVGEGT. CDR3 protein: CASSYRSGGLSSYEQYF. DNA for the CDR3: TGTGCCAGCAGTTACCGTAGCGGGGGCCTGAGCTCCTACGAGCAGTACTTC.

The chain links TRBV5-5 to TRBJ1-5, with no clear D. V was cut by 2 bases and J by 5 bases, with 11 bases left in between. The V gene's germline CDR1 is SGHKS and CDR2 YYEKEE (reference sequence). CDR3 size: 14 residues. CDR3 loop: CASSFVDGDQPQHF. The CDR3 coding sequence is TGTGCCAGCAGCTTTGTGGACGGGGATCAGCCCCAGCATTTT.

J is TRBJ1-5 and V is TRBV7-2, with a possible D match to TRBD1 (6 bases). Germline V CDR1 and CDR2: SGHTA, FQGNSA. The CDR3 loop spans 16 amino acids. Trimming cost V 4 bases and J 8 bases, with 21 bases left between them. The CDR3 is CASSSSGRTESEPQHF. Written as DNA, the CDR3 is TGTGCCAGCAGCTCCTCCGGACGGACAGAATCAGAGCCCCAGCATTTT.

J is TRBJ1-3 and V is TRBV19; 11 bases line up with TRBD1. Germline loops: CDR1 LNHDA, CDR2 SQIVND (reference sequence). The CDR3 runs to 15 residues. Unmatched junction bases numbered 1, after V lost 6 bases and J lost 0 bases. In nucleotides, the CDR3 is TGTGCCAGTAGCGGACAGGGGGCCTCTGGAAACACCATATATTTT. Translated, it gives CASSGQGASGNTIYF.

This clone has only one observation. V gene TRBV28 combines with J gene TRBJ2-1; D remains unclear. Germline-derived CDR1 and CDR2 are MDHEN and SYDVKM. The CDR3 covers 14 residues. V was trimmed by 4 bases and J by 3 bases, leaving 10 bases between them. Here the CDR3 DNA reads TGTGCCAGCAGTTCCTGGGCCATCTACAATGAGCAGTTCTTC. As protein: CASSSWAIYNEQFF.